This TCR beta chain is from a study of cytomegalovirus exposure and HLA in healthy donors. Study-level background: Membership in the Caucasian-associated ancestry cluster was found for about four fifths of around 380 genotyped donors. The study, taken as a whole, reports: An Asian-associated ancestry cluster reportedly showed fewer N-insertions than the roughly 670-donor mean in a later analysis.

The PCR was carried out with 60 Vbeta primers and 13 Jbeta primers. TCRdb's table, derived via immunoSEQ multiplex PCR, lists solely in-frame clones and lacks some. The table has about 120,000 clones, 77% seen once. On this clone: Antigen specificity is unknown.

The CDR3 is 13 amino acids. V dropped 8 bases and J dropped 3; count of bases not matched to a gene: 7. Looked up from germline, CDR1 is SQVTM and CDR2 is ANQGSEA. Sequencing was performed on PBMCs. This receptor was taken from a man between 18 and 29 years old in good health and CMV-seropositive. The chain carries TRBV29-1 and TRBJ1-1; 9 bases agree with TRBD1. Here the CDR3 reads CSLRDRADTEAFF. Here the CDR3 DNA reads TGCAGCCTCCGGGACAGGGCCGACACTGAAGCTTTCTTT.